The entry that follows covers one TCR beta chain sequence. This sample is part of a study of blood T cell repertoires in COVID-19. Across the study: Nucleic acid was either cDNA or gDNA, and it came from T cells, B-cell-depleted T cells, or PBMCs.

The V gene's germline CDR1 is LNHDA and CDR2 SQIVND (reference sequence). The CDR3 loop spans 14 amino acids. Trimming removed 1 base at V and 2 bases at J, with 9 bases between. In Seattle, patients joined the study during active infection and were tracked longitudinally. In the study's own analysis: Amplifying reference gene primers gave estimates of nucleated cell counts. Generated by immunoSEQ multiplex PCR, the TCRdb table keeps only in-frame clones and is missing some. V and J calls and clone size are those listed in that table; D and trimming were worked out from the DNA. The table lists about 340,000 clones, roughly 90% of them singletons.

This TCR was sampled from a woman aged 60-75 years with COVID-19, enrolled during active disease. V and J are TRBV19 and TRBJ2-7, with D perhaps matching TRBD1 (7 bases). Sequenced: peripheral blood. CDR3 sequence reads: CASSIGRGPYEQYF. DNA for the CDR3: TGTGCCAGTAGTATAGGGAGGGGGCCCTACGAGCAGTACTTC.